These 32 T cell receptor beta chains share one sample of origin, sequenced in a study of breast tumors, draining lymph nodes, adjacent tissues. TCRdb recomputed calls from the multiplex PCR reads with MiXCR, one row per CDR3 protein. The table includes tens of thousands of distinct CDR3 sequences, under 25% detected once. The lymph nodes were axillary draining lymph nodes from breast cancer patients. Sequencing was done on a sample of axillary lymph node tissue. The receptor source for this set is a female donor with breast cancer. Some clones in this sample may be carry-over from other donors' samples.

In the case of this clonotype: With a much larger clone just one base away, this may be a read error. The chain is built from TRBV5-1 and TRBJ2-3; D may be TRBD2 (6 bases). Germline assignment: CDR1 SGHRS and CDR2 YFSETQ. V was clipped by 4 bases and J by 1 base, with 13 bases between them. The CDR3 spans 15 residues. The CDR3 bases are TGCGCCAGCAGCCTGGGGGACTTTTGCACAGATACGCAGTATTTT. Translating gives CASSLGDFCTDTQYF.

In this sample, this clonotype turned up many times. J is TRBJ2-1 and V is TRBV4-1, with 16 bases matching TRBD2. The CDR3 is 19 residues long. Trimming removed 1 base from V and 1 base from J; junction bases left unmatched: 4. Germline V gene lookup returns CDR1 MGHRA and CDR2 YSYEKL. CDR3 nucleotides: TGCGCCAGCAGCCAAGTAGGGACTAGCGGGAGGGGGTCCTACAATGAGCAGTTCTTC. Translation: CASSQVGTSGRGSYNEQFF.

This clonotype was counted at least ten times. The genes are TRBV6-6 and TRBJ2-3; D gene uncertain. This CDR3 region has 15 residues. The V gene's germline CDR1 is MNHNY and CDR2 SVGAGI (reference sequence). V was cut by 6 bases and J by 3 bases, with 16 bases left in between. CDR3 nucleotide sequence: TGTGCCAGCAGGCCTAGGGAAAGAGAAACAGATACGCAGTATTTT. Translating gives CASRPRERETDTQYF.

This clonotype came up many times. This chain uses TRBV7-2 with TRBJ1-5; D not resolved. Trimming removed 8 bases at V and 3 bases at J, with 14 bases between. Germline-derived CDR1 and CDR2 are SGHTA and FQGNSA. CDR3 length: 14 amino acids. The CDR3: CASRNPGFNQPQHF. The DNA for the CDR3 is TGTGCCAGCCGAAATCCGGGATTCAATCAGCCCCAGCATTTT.

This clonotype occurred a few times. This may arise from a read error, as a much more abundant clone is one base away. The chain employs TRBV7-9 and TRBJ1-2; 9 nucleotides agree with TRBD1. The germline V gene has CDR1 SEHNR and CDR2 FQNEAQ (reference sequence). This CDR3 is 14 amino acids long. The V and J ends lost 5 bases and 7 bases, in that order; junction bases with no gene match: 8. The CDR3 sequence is CASSVPGTGSGYTF. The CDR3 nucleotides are TGTGCCAGCAGCGTACCCGGGACAGGGAGTGGCTACACCTTC.

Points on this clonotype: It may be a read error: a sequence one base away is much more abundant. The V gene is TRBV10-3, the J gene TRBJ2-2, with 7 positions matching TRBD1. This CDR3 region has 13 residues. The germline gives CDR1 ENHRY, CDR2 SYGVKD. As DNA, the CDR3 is TGTGCCGTCAGTGAGGGGGCAGGCGGGGAGCTGTTTTTT. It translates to CAVSEGAGGELFF.

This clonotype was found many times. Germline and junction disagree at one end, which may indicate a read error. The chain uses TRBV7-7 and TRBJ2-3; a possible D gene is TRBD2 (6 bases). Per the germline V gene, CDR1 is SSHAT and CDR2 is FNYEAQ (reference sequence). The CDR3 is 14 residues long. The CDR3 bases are TGTGCTAGCAGCCGACTAGTTAGGACAGATACGCAGTATTTT. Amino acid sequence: CASSRLVRTDTQYF.

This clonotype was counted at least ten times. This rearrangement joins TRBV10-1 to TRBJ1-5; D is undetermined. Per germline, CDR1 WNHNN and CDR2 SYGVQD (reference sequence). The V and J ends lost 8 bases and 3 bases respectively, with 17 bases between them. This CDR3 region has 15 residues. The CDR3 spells CASRSSGGLNQPQHF. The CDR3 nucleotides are TGCGCCAGCCGTTCCTCCGGCGGCCTCAATCAGCCCCAGCATTTT.

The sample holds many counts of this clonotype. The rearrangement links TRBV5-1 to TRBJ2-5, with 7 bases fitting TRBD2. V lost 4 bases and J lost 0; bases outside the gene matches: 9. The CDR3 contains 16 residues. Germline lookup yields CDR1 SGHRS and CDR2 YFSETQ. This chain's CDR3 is CASSHRDGGNQETQYF. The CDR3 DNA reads TGCGCCAGCAGCCACCGGGACGGGGGGAACCAAGAGACCCAGTACTTC.

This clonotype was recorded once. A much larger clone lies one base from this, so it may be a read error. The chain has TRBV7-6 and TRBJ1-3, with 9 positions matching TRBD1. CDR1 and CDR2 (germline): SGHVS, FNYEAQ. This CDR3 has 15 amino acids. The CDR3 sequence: CASSPDRGSGNTKYF. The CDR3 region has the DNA TGTGCCAGCAGCCCCGACAGGGGGTCTGGAAACACCAAATATTTT.

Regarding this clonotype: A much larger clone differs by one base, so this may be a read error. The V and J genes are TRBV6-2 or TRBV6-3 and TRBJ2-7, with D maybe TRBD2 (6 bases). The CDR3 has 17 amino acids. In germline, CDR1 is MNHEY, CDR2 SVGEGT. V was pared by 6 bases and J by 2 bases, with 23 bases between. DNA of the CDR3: TGTGCCAGCAGACTCCACCCGGGGAGGCCTGCACCCTACGAGCAGTACTTC. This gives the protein CASRLHPGRPAPYEQYF.

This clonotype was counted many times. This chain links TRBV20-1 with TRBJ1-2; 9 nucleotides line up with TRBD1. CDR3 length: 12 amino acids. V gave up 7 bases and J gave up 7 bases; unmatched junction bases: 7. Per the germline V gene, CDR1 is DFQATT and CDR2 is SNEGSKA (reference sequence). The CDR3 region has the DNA TGCAGTGTTACACAGGGGGCGCGTGGCTACACCTTC. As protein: CSVTQGARGYTF.

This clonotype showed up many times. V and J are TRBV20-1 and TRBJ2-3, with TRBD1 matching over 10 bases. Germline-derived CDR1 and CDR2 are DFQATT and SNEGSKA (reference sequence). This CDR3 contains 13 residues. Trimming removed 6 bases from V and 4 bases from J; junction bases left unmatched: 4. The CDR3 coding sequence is TGCAGTGCCGACAGGGGGCGAGCAGATACGCAGTATTTT. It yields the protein CSADRGRADTQYF.

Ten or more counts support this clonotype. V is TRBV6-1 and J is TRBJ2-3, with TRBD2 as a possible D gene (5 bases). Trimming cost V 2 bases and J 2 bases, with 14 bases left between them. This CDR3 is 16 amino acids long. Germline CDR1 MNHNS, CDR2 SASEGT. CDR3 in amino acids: CASSERRTGNTDTQYF. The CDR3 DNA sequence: TGTGCCAGCAGTGAACGCAGGACTGGTAACACAGATACGCAGTATTTT.

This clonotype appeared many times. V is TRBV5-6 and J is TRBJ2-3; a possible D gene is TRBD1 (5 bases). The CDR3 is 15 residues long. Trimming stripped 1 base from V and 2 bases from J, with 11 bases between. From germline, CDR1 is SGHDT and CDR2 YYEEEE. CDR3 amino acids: CASSLRQGNTDTQYF. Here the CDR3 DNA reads TGTGCCAGCAGCTTGCGGCAGGGCAACACAGATACGCAGTATTTT.

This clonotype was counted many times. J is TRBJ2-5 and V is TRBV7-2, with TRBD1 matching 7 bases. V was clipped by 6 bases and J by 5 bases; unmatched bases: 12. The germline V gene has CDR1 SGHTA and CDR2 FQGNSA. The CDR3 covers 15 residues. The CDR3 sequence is CASSLPLTGSETQYF. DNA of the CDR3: TGTGCCAGCAGTTTACCCTTGACAGGGTCGGAGACCCAGTACTTC.

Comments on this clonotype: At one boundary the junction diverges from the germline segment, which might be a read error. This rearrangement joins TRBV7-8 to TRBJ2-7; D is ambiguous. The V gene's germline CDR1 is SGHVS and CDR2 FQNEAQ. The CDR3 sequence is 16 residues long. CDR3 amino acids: CACSLRGAESTYEQYF. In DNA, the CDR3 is TGTGCCTGCAGCTTACGAGGCGCAGAGTCCACGTACGAGCAGTACTTC.

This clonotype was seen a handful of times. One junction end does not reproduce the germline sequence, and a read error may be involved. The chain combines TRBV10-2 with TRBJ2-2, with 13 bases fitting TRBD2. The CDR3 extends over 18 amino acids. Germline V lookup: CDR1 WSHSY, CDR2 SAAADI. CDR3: CASSDPGLAGSNTGGLFF. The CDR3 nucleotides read TGCGCCAGCAGTGACCCGGGACTAGCGGGATCGAACACCGGGGGGCTGTTTTTT.

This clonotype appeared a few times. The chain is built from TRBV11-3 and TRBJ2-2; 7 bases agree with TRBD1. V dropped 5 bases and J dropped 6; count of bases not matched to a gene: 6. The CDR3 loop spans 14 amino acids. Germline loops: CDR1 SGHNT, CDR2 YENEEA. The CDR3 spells CASSIYRGPGELFF. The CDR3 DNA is TGTGCCAGCAGCATATACAGGGGACCCGGGGAGCTGTTTTTT.

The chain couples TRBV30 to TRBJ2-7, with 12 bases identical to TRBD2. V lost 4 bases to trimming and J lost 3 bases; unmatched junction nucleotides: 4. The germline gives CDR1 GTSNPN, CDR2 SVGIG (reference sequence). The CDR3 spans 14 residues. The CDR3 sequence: CAWNKGLAGYEQYF. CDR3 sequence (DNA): TGTGCCTGGAATAAGGGACTAGCGGGCTACGAGCAGTACTTC.

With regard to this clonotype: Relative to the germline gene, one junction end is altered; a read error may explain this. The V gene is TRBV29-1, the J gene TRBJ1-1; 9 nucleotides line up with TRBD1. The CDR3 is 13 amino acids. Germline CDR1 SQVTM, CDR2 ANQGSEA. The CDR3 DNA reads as TGCAGCGCCGGGACAGGGTCGAACACTGGAGCTTTCTTT. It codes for CSAGTGSNTGAFF.

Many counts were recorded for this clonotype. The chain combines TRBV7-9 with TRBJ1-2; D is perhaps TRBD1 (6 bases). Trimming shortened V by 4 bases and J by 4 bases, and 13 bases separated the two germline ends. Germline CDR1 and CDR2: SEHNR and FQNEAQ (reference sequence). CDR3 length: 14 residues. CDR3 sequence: CASSSWTVSYGYTF. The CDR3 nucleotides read TGTGCCAGCAGCTCCTGGACAGTGAGCTATGGCTACACCTTC. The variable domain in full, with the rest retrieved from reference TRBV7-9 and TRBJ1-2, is DTGVSQNPRHKITKRGQNVTFRCDPISEHNRLYWYRQTLGQGPEFLTYFQNEAQLEKSRLLSDRFSAERPKGSFSTLEIQRTEQGDSAMYLCASSSWTVSYGYTFGSGTRLTVV.

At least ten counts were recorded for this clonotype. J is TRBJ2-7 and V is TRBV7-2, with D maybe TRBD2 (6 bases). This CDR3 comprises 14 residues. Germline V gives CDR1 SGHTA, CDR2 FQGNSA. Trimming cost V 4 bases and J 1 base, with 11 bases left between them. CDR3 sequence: CASSSLSGSYEQYF. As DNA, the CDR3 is TGTGCCAGCAGCTCATTGAGCGGGTCCTACGAGCAGTACTTC. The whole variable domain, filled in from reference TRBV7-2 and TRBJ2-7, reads GAGVSQSPSNKVTEKGKDVELRCDPISGHTALYWYRQSLGQGLEFLIYFQGNSAPDKSGLPSDRFSAERTGGSVSTLTIQRTQQEDSAVYLCASSSLSGSYEQYFGPGTRLTVT.

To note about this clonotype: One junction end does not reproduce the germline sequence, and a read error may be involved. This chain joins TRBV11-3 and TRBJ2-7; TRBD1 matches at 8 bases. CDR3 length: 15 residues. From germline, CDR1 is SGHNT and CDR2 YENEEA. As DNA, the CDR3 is TGTGCCAGCAGACCGCCCGGGACAGGATCCTACGGGCAGTACTTC. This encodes CASRPPGTGSYGQYF.

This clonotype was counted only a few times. Here the CDR3 reads CAWRLGAGNTGELFF. The CDR3 nucleotides read TGTGCCTGGAGGCTTGGGGCAGGGAACACCGGGGAGCTGTTTTTT. The chain couples TRBV30 to TRBJ2-2, with TRBD1 as a possible D gene (5 bases). The CDR3 is 15 amino acids. Trimming removed 3 bases from V and 1 base from J, with 12 bases in between. Germline assignment: CDR1 GTSNPN and CDR2 SVGIG (reference sequence). Variable domain in full (rest from reference TRBV30 and TRBJ2-2): SQTIHQWPATLVQPVGSPLSLECTVEGTSNPNLYWYRQAAGRGLQLLFYSVGIGQISSEVPQNLSASRPQDRQFILSSKKLLLSDSGFYLCAWRLGAGNTGELFFGEGSRLTVL.

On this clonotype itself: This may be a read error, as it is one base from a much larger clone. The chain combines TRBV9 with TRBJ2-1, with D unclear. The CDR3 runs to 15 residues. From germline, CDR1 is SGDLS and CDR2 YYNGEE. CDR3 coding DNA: TGTGCCTGCAGTCTCGGACCGACCCAAGACAATGAGCAGTTCTTC. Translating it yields CACSLGPTQDNEQFF.

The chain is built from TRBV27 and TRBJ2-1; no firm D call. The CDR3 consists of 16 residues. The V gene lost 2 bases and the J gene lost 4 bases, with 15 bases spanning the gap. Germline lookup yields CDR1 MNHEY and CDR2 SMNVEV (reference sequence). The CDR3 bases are TGTGCCAGCAGTTTAAGGGTAAACGAATATTACAATGAGCAGTTCTTC. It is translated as CASSLRVNEYYNEQFF.

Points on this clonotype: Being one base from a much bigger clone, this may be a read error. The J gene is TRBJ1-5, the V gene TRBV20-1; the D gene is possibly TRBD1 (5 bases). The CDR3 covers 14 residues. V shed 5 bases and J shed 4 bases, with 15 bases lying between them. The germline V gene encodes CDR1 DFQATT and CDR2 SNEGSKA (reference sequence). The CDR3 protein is CSAPETDSNQPQHF. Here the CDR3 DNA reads TGCAGTGCTCCAGAGACAGACTCAAATCAGCCCCAGCATTTT.

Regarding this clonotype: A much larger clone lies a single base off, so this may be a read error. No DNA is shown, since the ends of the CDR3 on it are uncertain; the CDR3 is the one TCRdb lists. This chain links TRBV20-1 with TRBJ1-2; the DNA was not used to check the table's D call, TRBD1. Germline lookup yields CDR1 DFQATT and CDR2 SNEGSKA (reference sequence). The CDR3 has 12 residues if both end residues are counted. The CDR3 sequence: CSSARGNYGCTF.

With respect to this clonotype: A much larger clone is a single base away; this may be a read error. The CDR3 loop is CASSVSGRRVGELFF. CDR3 DNA sequence: TGTGCCAGTAGTGTGAGCGGGAGGCGGGTCGGGGAGCTGTTTTTT. J is TRBJ2-2 and V is TRBV19, with 9 bases fitting TRBD2. Germline CDR1 LNHDA, CDR2 SQIVND (reference sequence). Trimming cost V 5 bases and J 7 bases; bases outside gene matches: 8. The CDR3 has 15 residues.

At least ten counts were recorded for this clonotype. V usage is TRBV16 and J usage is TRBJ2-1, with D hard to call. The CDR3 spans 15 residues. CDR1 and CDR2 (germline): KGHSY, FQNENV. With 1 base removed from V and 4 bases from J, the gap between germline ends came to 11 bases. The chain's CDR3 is CASSQLMRGYNEQFF. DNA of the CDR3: TGTGCCAGCAGCCAATTAATGCGCGGTTACAATGAGCAGTTCTTC.

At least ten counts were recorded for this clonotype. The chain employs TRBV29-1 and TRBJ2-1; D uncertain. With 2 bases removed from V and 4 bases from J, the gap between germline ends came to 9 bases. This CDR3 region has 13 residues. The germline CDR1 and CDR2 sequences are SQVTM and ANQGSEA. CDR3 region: CSVELTPYNEQFF. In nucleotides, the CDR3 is TGCAGCGTTGAACTAACTCCTTACAATGAGCAGTTCTTC.